This T cell receptor (beta chain) was documented in a study of cytomegalovirus exposure and HLA in healthy donors. Findings of the study overall: HLA restriction was apparent for most CMV-associated TCR beta chains in a later analysis. The study flagged about 160 TCR beta chains as cytomegalovirus-associated.

The PCR employed 60 Vbeta primers together with 13 Jbeta primers. Some clones are missing from TCRdb's copy, which holds only in-frame ones; the method was immunoSEQ multiplex PCR. The sample includes about 170,000 clones, over 75% seen only once; the top ten take about 2.5%. On this clone itself: What it binds is unknown.

This receptor was taken from a male donor in good health and CMV-seronegative. The sample taken for sequencing was PBMCs.

DNA for the CDR3: TGTGCCAGCAGCGGGTATTCCGGGACAGGGTCCTACGAGCAGTACTTC. This gives the protein CASSGYSGTGSYEQYF. The chain carries TRBV9 and TRBJ2-7; 9 bases match TRBD1. After removal of 3 bases from V and 1 base from J, the junction contained 8 bases not matched to a gene. Germline V gives CDR1 SGDLS, CDR2 YYNGEE. The CDR3 has 16 residues.